Listed below are T cell receptor beta chains from one sample, sequenced in a study of cytomegalovirus exposure and HLA in healthy donors. Data came from immunoSEQ multiplex PCR; TCRdb stores just in-frame clones and leaves some out. This sample has nearly 200,000 clones, with approximately 85% found just once. Sequenced: PBMCs. The receptors were sampled from a woman aged 50 to 60 in good health and CMV-seropositive. CDR3s include the opening cysteine and the closing phenylalanine or tryptophan.

>TRBV6-5
CASSYSGLLGETQYF
>TRBV27
CASGTTGGKGNQPQHF
>TRBV7-6
CASSLQGSYNSPLHF
>TRBV14
CASSPSLAGGPWVLNEQFF
>TRBV18
CASSPAAGYNEQFF
>TRBV19
CASSSEQGGLDTEAFF
>TRBV27
CASSPRVGEKLFF
>TRBV7-9
CASSSGTNNEQFF
>TRBV7-6
CASSLASTGGAYEQYF
>TRBV2
CASSASQGSTQYF
>TRBV10-3
CAITKTGMDYGYTF